The clone carrying this T cell receptor (beta chain) was counted only a few times. This sample was included in a study of metastatic and nonmetastatic thyroid tumors. Across the whole study: The authors compared repertoires across blood and tumor or nodule tissue from malignant and benign thyroid patients.

The germline V gene encodes CDR1 LNHDA and CDR2 SQIVND (reference sequence). V was shortened by 5 bases and J by 4 bases, with 11 bases between the two germline ends. This CDR3 has 13 amino acids. TCRdb reassembled clones from the PCR reads with MiXCR. The data contain under 30,000 clones, 4% of them singletons. Nobody among the patients had been given any treatment before thyroid surgery. Source material: blood. The rearrangement joins TRBV19 to TRBJ1-1; perhaps TRBD1 as D (6 bases). This receptor was identified in a female donor with papillary thyroid cancer or a benign thyroid nodule (not recorded which). Some clones in this sample may be carry-over from other donors' samples. CDR3 residues: CASSREGGTEAFF. DNA for the CDR3: TGTGCCAGTAGTCGGGAGGGGGGCACTGAAGCTTTCTTT.